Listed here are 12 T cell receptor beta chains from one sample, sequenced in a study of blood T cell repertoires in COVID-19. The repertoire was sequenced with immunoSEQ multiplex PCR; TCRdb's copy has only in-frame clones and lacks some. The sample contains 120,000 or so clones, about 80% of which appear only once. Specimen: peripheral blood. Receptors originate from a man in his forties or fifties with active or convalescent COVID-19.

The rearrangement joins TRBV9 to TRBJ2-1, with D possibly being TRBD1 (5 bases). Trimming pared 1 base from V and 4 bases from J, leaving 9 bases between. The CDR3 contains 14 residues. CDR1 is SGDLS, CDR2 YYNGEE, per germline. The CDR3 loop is CASSVYRSYNEQFF. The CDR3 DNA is TGTGCCAGCAGCGTATACAGGTCTTACAATGAGCAGTTCTTC.

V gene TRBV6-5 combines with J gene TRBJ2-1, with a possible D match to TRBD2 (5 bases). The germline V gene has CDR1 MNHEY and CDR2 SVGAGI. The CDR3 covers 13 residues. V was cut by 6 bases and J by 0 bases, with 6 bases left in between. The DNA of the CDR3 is TGTGCCAGCAGGAGGGTCTCCTACAATGAGCAGTTCTTC. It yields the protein CASRRVSYNEQFF.

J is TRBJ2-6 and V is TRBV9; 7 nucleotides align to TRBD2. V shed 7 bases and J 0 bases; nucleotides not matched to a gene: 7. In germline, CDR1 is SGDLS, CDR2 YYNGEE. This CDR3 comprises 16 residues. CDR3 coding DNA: TGTGCCAGCGGCCCTCGGGGGGTCTCTGGGGCCAACGTCCTGACTTTC. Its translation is CASGPRGVSGANVLTF.

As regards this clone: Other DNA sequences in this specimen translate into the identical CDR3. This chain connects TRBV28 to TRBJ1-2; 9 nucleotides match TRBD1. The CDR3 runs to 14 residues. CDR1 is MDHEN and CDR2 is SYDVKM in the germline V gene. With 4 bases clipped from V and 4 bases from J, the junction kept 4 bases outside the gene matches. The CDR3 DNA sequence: TGTGCCAGCAGTTCCCCGGGACAGGGCTATGGCTACACCTTC. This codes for CASSSPGQGYGYTF.

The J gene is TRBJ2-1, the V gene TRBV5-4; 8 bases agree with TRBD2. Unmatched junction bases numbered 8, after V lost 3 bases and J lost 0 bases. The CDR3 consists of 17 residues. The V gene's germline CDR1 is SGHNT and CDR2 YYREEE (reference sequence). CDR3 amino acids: CASSSSGGGSSYNEQFF. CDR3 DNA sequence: TGTGCCAGCAGCTCATCCGGGGGGGGGAGCTCCTACAATGAGCAGTTCTTC.

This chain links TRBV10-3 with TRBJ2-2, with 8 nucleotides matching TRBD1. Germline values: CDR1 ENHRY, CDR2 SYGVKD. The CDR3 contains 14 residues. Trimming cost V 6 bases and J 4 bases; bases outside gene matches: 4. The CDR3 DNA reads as TGTGCCATCAGCGAGACAGGGGTCACCGGGGAGCTGTTTTTT. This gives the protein CAISETGVTGELFF.

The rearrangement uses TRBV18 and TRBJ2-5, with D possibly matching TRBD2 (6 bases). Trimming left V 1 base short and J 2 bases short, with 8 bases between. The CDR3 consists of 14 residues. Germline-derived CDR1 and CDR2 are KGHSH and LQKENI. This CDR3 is CASSPLGRQETQYF. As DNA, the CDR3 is TGTGCCAGCTCACCACTCGGGAGACAAGAGACCCAGTACTTC. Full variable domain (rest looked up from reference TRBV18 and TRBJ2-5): NAGVMQNPRHLVRRRGQEARLRCSPMKGHSHVYWYRQLPEEGLKFMVYLQKENIIDESGMPKERFSAEFPKEGPSILRIQQVVRGDSAAYFCASSPLGRQETQYFGPGTRLLVL.

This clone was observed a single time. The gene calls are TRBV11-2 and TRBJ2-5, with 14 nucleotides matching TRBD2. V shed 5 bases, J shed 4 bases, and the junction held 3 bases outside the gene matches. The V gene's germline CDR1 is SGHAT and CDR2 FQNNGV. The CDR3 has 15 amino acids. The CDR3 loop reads CASSMTSGRGETQYF. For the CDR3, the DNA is TGTGCCAGCAGCATGACTAGCGGGAGGGGAGAGACCCAGTACTTC.

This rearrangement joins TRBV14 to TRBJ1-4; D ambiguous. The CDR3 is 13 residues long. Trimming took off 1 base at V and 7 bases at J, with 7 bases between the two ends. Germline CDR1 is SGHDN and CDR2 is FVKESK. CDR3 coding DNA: TGTGCCAGCAGCCAAGGGGCAGGTGAAAAACTGTTTTTT. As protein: CASSQGAGEKLFF.

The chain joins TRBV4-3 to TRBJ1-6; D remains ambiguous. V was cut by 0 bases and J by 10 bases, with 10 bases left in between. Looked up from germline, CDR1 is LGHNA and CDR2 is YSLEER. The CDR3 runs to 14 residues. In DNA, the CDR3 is TGCGCCAGCAGCCAAGAGATGCGGAGGTCACCCCTCCACTTT. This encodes CASSQEMRRSPLHF.

In DNA form, the CDR3 reads TGTGCCTGCCAAAAATACCAGACAGGGTCTTCACCCCTCCACTTT. Its translation is CACQKYQTGSSPLHF. This chain connects TRBV30 to TRBJ1-6; 7 bases agree with TRBD1. The germline gives CDR1 GTSNPN, CDR2 SVGIG (reference sequence). V was clipped by 6 bases and J by 9 bases; unmatched bases: 14. This CDR3 is 15 amino acids long.

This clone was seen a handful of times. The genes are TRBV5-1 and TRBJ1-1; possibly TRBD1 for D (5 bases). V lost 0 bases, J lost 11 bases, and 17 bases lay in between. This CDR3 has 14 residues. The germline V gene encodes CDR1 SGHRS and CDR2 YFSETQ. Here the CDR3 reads CASSLDTGASIAFF. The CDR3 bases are TGCGCCAGCAGCTTGGATACAGGAGCTTCTATTGCTTTCTTT.